The clone carrying this T cell receptor (beta chain) appeared many times. What it binds is unknown. Germline assignment: CDR1 MDHEN and CDR2 SYDVKM. The CDR3 is 15 residues long. V was shortened by 2 bases and J by 4 bases, with 14 bases between the two germline ends. These data originate in a study of spatial heterogeneity in lung cancer. Time point specified: sample taken at primary tumor resection. The donors comprised some 72 untreated early-stage non-small cell lung cancer patients. In each case, whole RNA from tumor, nontumor lung or frozen PBMC was sequenced unsorted. Using its own MiXCR run on the 5' RACE reads, TCRdb lists one record per CDR3 protein. Here the sample spans around 8,000 distinct CDR3 sequences, 8.5% to 10% being singletons. Findings of the study overall: More often at tumor resection than at routine follow-up, ubiquitous expanded tumor TCRs were detected in the blood.

This clonotype originated in a male donor with early-stage non-small cell lung cancer. The sequences come from PBMCs, collected at surgery. V usage is TRBV28 and J usage is TRBJ1-2; possibly TRBD1 for D (6 bases). The chain's CDR3 is CASSLQGPDIYGYTF. The CDR3 nucleotides read TGTGCCAGCAGTTTACAGGGGCCCGACATCTATGGCTACACCTTC.